The TCR beta chain under discussion was sequenced for a study of T cells in Graves' hyperthyroidism and ophthalmopathy. Using RNA transcripts as the source, TCR beta CDR3 regions were amplified. The primer set for the first-round RT-PCR of the TCR CDR3 was HTBI. One entry per CDR3 protein results from TCRdb running MiXCR on the multiplex PCR reads. The profile covers about 690,000 distinct CDR3 sequences, with 17% appearing a single time and about 14% taken by the ten largest. Ten or more counts support this clonotype. The receptor comes from a man in his fifties with Graves' hyperthyroidism. The sequencing input was blood.

CDR3 in amino acids: CASSLRTELTGNTIYF. DNA for the CDR3: TGTGCCAGCAGTCTACGGACAGAACTAACTGGAAACACCATATATTTT. The chain joins TRBV28 to TRBJ1-3; possibly TRBD1 for D (6 bases). V dropped 5 bases and J dropped 2 bases, with 16 bases sitting between them. The CDR3 length is 16 residues. CDR1 is MDHEN and CDR2 is SYDVKM in the germline V gene.